A single sample is the source of the 19 T cell receptor beta chains below, sequenced in a study of T-cell reconstitution after alpha-beta-depleted transplantation in children. Preparation of the TCRbeta library was carried out with unique molecular identifiers. TCRdb re-called the PCR reads through MiXCR, storing one row per CDR3 protein. Of about a million distinct CDR3 sequences in the sample, roughly 31% are singletons; the top ten hold about 28%. The sample here was PBMCs, mostly from graft donor cells, taken 360 days after TCRalphabeta/CD19-depleted stem cell transplant. The receptors were sampled from a boy less than two years old who had a stem cell transplant for SCID, so the T cells may come from the graft donor.

The table lists this clonotype with many counts. The V gene is TRBV20-1, the J gene TRBJ2-3; 13 bases fit TRBD2. The CDR3 loop spans 17 amino acids. The J segment lost 2 bases and the V segment lost 2 bases, leaving 7 bases of the junction unmatched. Germline CDR1 and CDR2: DFQATT and SNEGSKA (reference sequence). Written as DNA, the CDR3 is TGCAGTGCTAGATTACTAGCGGGGGGGCTTGTCACAGATACGCAGTATTTT. This gives the protein CSARLLAGGLVTDTQYF.

The chain has TRBV20-1 and TRBJ2-1; possibly TRBD2 for D (5 bases). Between the trimmed V and J ends, which lost 6 bases and 8 bases, there was a span of 8 bases. The CDR3 loop spans 10 amino acids. Per the germline V gene, CDR1 is DFQATT and CDR2 is SNEGSKA (reference sequence). CDR3: CSARTYEQFF. The CDR3 DNA follows: TGCAGTGCCAGGACTTATGAGCAGTTCTTC.

This clonotype occurred a few times. The chain has TRBV20-1 and TRBJ1-1, with D tentatively TRBD1 (5 bases). The length of the CDR3 is 14 residues. V lost 5 bases to trimming and J lost 0 bases, with 13 bases between them. Germline CDR1 is DFQATT and CDR2 is SNEGSKA (reference sequence). The CDR3 reads CSADRQRMNTEAFF. CDR3 in DNA: TGCAGTGCTGACCGACAGCGAATGAACACTGAAGCTTTCTTT.

This clonotype was counted a few times. The chain recombines TRBV5-1 with TRBJ2-3; D ambiguous. CDR1 SGHRS and CDR2 YFSETQ come from the germline V gene. The CDR3 consists of 14 residues. V was pared by 4 bases and J by 6 bases, with 15 bases between. Here the CDR3 DNA reads TGCGCCAGCAGCCTAGGTGAGGCGGTGGATACGCAGTATTTT. It codes for CASSLGEAVDTQYF.

The sample holds a few counts of this clonotype. The chain is built from TRBV9 and TRBJ2-1; 8 bases match TRBD2. The CDR3 contains 15 residues. V lost 2 bases to trimming and J lost 8 bases; unmatched junction nucleotides: 9. Germline-derived CDR1 and CDR2 are SGDLS and YYNGEE. CDR3 nucleotides: TGTGCCAGCAGCGTGGGCGGGACTAGGGAAGATGAGCAGTTCTTC. Protein: CASSVGGTREDEQFF.

The chain combines TRBV9 with TRBJ1-1, with 7 bases aligning to TRBD1. The length of the CDR3 is 15 residues. Germline CDR1 and CDR2: SGDLS and YYNGEE. V lost 4 bases and J lost 1; bases outside the gene matches: 7. The DNA of the CDR3 is TGTGCCAGCAGCCCAGGGGGGGTCCCGAACACTGAAGCTTTCTTT. Its protein product is CASSPGGVPNTEAFF.

In its sample, this clonotype was seen a few times. J is TRBJ2-3 and V is TRBV24-1; the match to TRBD1 covers 10 bases. Trimming cost V 0 bases and J 10 bases; bases outside gene matches: 15. Germline V CDR1 and CDR2: KGHDR, SFDVKD. This CDR3 contains 18 residues. CDR3 bases: TGTGCCACCAGTGATTTGATCAATGACAGGGGGCCGTTTTTGGCGCAGTATTTT. As protein: CATSDLINDRGPFLAQYF.

The chain combines TRBV20-1 with TRBJ2-2; 12 nucleotides line up with TRBD2. Germline V CDR1 and CDR2: DFQATT, SNEGSKA (reference sequence). The ends lost 5 bases at V and 5 bases at J; junction bases unmatched: 12. This CDR3 region has 17 residues. CDR3 amino acids: CSAAGTSGLWGTGELFF. Written as DNA, the CDR3 is TGCAGTGCTGCCGGGACTAGCGGGCTATGGGGGACCGGGGAGCTGTTTTTT.

This clonotype was detected only a few times. This chain joins TRBV20-1 and TRBJ1-1; the D gene is possibly TRBD1 (6 bases). The V and J ends lost 6 bases and 1 base respectively, with 15 bases between them. Germline lookup yields CDR1 DFQATT and CDR2 SNEGSKA (reference sequence). This CDR3 contains 14 residues. Here the CDR3 DNA reads TGCAGTGCATATACTACAGGGAAGAACACTGAAGCTTTCTTT. The encoded protein is CSAYTTGKNTEAFF.

This clonotype was recorded a few times. This rearrangement joins TRBV6-4 to TRBJ1-2; D is uncertain. In germline, CDR1 is MRHNA, CDR2 SNTAGT. Trimming stripped 6 bases from V and 2 bases from J, with 28 bases between. The CDR3 has 19 residues. CDR3 loop: CASSWESALGRFLNYGYTF. The CDR3 DNA follows: TGTGCCAGCAGCTGGGAGTCGGCCCTAGGGAGGTTCCTCAACTATGGCTACACCTTC.

This clonotype was found a few times. In DNA form, the CDR3 reads TGCGCCAGCAGCCAACAGGGGTACTCCTACAATGAGCAGTTCTTC. As protein: CASSQQGYSYNEQFF. The gene calls are TRBV4-3 and TRBJ2-1, with D maybe TRBD1 (6 bases). V was pared by 2 bases and J by 0 bases, with 8 bases between. CDR3 length: 15 residues. The germline gives CDR1 LGHNA, CDR2 YSLEER.

This clonotype showed up just a few times. The chain joins TRBV28 to TRBJ2-1; 9 nucleotides match TRBD1. CDR3 length: 15 amino acids. After removal of 7 bases from V and 9 bases from J, the junction contained 13 bases not matched to a gene. In germline, CDR1 is MDHEN, CDR2 SYDVKM. The CDR3 DNA reads TGTGCCAGCATCAAACCGGGACAGGGATGGAGTGAGCAGTTCTTC. The encoded protein is CASIKPGQGWSEQFF. Filled out from reference TRBV28 and TRBJ2-1, the complete variable domain reads DVKVTQSSRYLVKRTGEKVFLECVQDMDHENMFWYRQDPGLGLRLIYFSYDVKMKEKGDIPEGYSVSREKKERFSLILESASTNQTSMYLCASIKPGQGWSEQFFGPGTRLTVL.

This clonotype was recorded a few times. This chain joins TRBV20-1 and TRBJ2-3; D is possibly TRBD1 (5 bases). Germline loops: CDR1 DFQATT, CDR2 SNEGSKA (reference sequence). V was pared by 0 bases and J by 2 bases, with 24 bases between. This CDR3 comprises 19 residues. CDR3 loop: CSARDPSRAAGRNTDTQYF. The CDR3 coding sequence is TGCAGTGCTAGAGATCCGAGCCGGGCCGCAGGGCGGAACACAGATACGCAGTATTTT.

This clonotype was picked up a small number of times. The chain uses TRBV11-2 and TRBJ2-3; TRBD1 agrees at 8 bases. The V gene end was trimmed by 1 base and the J gene end by 4 bases; junction bases not matched to a gene: 19. CDR1 is SGHAT, CDR2 FQNNGV, per germline. The CDR3 consists of 20 residues. The chain's CDR3 is CASSLGVGSNYRGAPDTQYF. The DNA for the CDR3 is TGTGCCAGCAGCTTAGGAGTCGGGAGCAACTACAGGGGGGCCCCAGATACGCAGTATTTT.

CDR3 in DNA: TGTGCCAGCAGCCCAGACAGGGGAATCGTCAATGAGCAGTTCTTC. Its translation is CASSPDRGIVNEQFF. The chain employs TRBV6-1 and TRBJ2-1, with 8 bases matching TRBD1. CDR3 length equals 15 residues. The germline V gene has CDR1 MNHNS and CDR2 SASEGT. Trimming took 6 bases from V and 6 from J; bases not matched to a gene: 10.

The chain uses TRBV27 and TRBJ2-3, with 10 bases identical to TRBD2. J was trimmed by 4 bases and V by 5 bases; bases with no gene match: 12. The CDR3 sequence is 17 residues long. Germline V gene lookup returns CDR1 MNHEY and CDR2 SMNVEV (reference sequence). The CDR3 DNA sequence: TGTGCCAGCAGTCCAGCGAGGAAGCGGGGGGGATCAGATACGCAGTATTTT. Translating gives CASSPARKRGGSDTQYF.

The rearrangement joins TRBV27 to TRBJ2-2; perhaps TRBD1 as D (5 bases). The V end was cut by 3 bases, the J end by 5 bases, with 10 bases between. Germline loops: CDR1 MNHEY, CDR2 SMNVEV (reference sequence). The CDR3 length is 14 residues. CDR3 in amino acids: CASSLARVTGELFF. Written as DNA, the CDR3 is TGTGCCAGCAGTTTGGCCAGGGTTACCGGGGAGCTGTTTTTT.

This clonotype was seen more than once but under ten times. This chain connects TRBV15 to TRBJ2-5; either TRBD1 or TRBD2 may supply D (5 bases each). Trimming removed 1 base from V and 5 bases from J, with 17 bases in between. This CDR3 has 16 amino acids. Germline V gene lookup returns CDR1 LNHNV and CDR2 YYDKDF (reference sequence). The chain's CDR3 is CATSRGVWGIGETQYF. The CDR3 bases are TGTGCCACCAGCAGAGGGGTGTGGGGGATCGGTGAGACCCAGTACTTC.

The chain carries TRBV12-3 or TRBV12-4 and TRBJ2-7, with a possible D match to TRBD1 (5 bases). Trimming left V 2 bases short and J 2 bases short, with 10 bases between. This CDR3 spans 14 amino acids. CDR3 amino acids: CASSLPRAPYEQYF. CDR3 sequence (DNA): TGTGCCAGCAGTTTACCCAGGGCCCCCTACGAGCAGTACTTC.